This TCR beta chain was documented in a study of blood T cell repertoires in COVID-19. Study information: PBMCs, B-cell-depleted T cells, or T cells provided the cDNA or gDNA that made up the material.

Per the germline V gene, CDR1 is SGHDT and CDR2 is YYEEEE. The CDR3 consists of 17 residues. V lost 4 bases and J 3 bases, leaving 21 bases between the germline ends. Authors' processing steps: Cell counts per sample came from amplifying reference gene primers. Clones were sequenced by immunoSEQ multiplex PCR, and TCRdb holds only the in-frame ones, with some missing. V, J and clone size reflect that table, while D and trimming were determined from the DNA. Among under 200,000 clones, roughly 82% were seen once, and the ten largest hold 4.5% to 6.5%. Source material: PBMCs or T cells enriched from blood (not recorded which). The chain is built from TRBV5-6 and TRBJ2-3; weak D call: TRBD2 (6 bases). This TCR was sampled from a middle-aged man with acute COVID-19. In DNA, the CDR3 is TGTGCCAGCAGCGGGGTTCGGGTGCCGGGGAGGACAGATACGCAGTATTTT. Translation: CASSGVRVPGRTDTQYF.